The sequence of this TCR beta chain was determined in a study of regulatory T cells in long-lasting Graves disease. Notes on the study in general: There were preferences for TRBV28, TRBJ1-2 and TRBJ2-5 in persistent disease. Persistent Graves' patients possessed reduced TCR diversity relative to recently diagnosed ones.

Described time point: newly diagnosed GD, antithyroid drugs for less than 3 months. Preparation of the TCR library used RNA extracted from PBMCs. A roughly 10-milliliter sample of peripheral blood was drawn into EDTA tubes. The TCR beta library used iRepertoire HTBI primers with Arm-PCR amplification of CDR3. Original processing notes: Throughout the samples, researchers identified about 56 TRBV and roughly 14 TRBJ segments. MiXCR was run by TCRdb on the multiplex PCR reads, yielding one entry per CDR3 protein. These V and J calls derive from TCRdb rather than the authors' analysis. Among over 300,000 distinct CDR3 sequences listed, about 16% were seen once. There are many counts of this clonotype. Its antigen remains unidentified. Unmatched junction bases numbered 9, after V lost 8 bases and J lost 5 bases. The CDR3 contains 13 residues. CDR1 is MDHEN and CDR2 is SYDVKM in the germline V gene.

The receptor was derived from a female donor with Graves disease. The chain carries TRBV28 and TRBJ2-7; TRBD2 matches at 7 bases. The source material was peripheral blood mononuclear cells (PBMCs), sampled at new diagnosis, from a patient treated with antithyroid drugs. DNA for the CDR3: TGTGCCAGCCGGGGGGAATGGATTGACGAGCAGTACTTC. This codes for CASRGEWIDEQYF.